This is a list of T cell receptor beta chains from one sample in a study of blood T cell repertoires in COVID-19. TCRdb's copy holds only in-frame clones and misses some; the assay was immunoSEQ multiplex PCR. Among around 210,000 clones listed, around 89% were seen once. The specimen was PBMCs or T cells enriched from blood (not recorded which). The source of these receptors is a woman aged 18-29 years who had recovered from COVID-19. Each CDR3 is given with its conserved first and last residue. A D gene is named only where the DNA matches it firmly. The listing skips clone size in some rows; elsewhere it reads once, few, many or a size class.

abundance | j_gene | len | v_gene | d_gene | CDR3nt | CDR3aa
NA | TRBJ1-2 | 14 | TRBV27 | NA | TGTGCCAGCAGCCCCAGAGGGGGTGGACATGGCTACACCTTC | CASSPRGGGHGYTF
NA | TRBJ2-5 | 12 | TRBV9 | NA | TGTGCCAGCAGCCCCCCGGGAGAGACCCAGTACTTC | CASSPPGETQYF
NA | TRBJ1-5 | 13 | TRBV3-1/TRBV3-2 | NA | TGTGCCAGCAGCCAAGTGCCAGGACAGCCCCAGCATTTT | CASSQVPGQPQHF
NA | TRBJ1-2 | 16 | TRBV7-9 | TRBD1 | TGTGCCAGCAGCCATTTATCGGACAGGGCTACAGATGGCTACACCTTC | CASSHLSDRATDGYTF
NA | TRBJ1-5 | 16 | TRBV3-1/TRBV3-2 | TRBD1 | TGTGCCAGCAGCACCGGGACAGGGGCGTCCAATCAGCCCCAGCATTTT | CASSTGTGASNQPQHF
NA | TRBJ2-4 | 12 | TRBV9 | NA | TGTGCCAGCAGCGTAGAGGACTCTATTCAGTACTTC | CASSVEDSIQYF
NA | TRBJ1-2 | 12 | TRBV13 | NA | TGTGCCAGCAGCACAGGGCTCGGGGGCTACACCTTC | CASSTGLGGYTF
NA | TRBJ1-6 | 13 | TRBV28 | NA | TGTGCCAGCAGTTTCCGGGGTAATTCACCCCTCCACTTT | CASSFRGNSPLHF
NA | TRBJ1-6 | 14 | TRBV30 | TRBD1 | TGTGCCTGTATAGCCGGGACAGACAATTCACCCCTCCACTTT | CACIAGTDNSPLHF
NA | TRBJ1-1 | 12 | TRBV15 | NA | TGTGCCACCAGCAGTTTAGTTGCTGAAGCTTTCTTT | CATSSLVAEAFF
NA | TRBJ1-2 | 15 | TRBV3-1/TRBV3-2 | NA | TGTGCCAGCAGCCAAGACCACAGGACTAACTATGGCTACACCTTC | CASSQDHRTNYGYTF
NA | TRBJ1-4 | 16 | TRBV28 | NA | TGTGCCAGCAGTAAAGGGGGGGCCGGGTCTAATGAAAAACTGTTTTTT | CASSKGGAGSNEKLFF
NA | TRBJ1-3 | 17 | TRBV28 | NA | TGTGCCAGCAGTTTAGTAATGCCAGACAGGAGCCCGGACACCATATATTTT | CASSLVMPDRSPDTIYF
NA | TRBJ2-6 | 14 | TRBV2 | NA | TGTGCCAGCAGTGACGGTATTGGGGCCAACGTCCTGACTTTC | CASSDGIGANVLTF
NA | TRBJ2-2 | 15 | TRBV4-1 | NA | TGCGCCAGCAGCCAAGACTTTCAGGTCTCCGGGGAGCTGTTTTTT | CASSQDFQVSGELFF
NA | TRBJ1-2 | 14 | TRBV7-2 | TRBD1 | TGTGCCAGCAGCACCCCGACAGGGTTTTATGGCTACACCTTC | CASSTPTGFYGYTF
NA | TRBJ2-5 | 15 | TRBV7-8 | TRBD2 | TGTGCCAGCAGCCCCTGGGGGGGTCGTTCGGAGACCCAGTACTTC | CASSPWGGRSETQYF
NA | TRBJ2-3 | 14 | TRBV9 | TRBD2 | TGTGCCAGCAGCGTTAGCGGGGGCACAGATACGCAGTATTTT | CASSVSGGTDTQYF
NA | TRBJ2-5 | 18 | TRBV7-9 | TRBD1 | TGTGCCAGCAGCAACGGAAACCCGGGACAGGGGGTTCAAGAGACCCAGTACTTC | CASSNGNPGQGVQETQYF
NA | TRBJ1-1 | 13 | TRBV2 | NA | TGTGCCAGCAGGTACAGGGAGGGTACTGAAGCTTTCTTT | CASRYREGTEAFF
once | TRBJ1-4 | 17 | TRBV5-8 | TRBD1 | TGTGCCAGCAGCAGGGACAGGGGGCTTCTTGCTAATGAAAAACTGTTTTTT | CASSRDRGLLANEKLFF
once | TRBJ1-5 | 15 | TRBV2 | NA | TGTGCCAGCAAGGACAGCTTTTATAGCAATCAGCCCCAGCATTTT | CASKDSFYSNQPQHF
NA | TRBJ2-6 | 15 | TRBV5-6 | NA | TGTGCCAGCAGCTTTCTCAGTTCTGGGGCCAACGTCCTGACTTTC | CASSFLSSGANVLTF
NA | TRBJ2-3 | 15 | TRBV18 | NA | TGTGCCAGCTCACCCCCAGGGCCTAGCACAGATACGCAGTATTTT | CASSPPGPSTDTQYF
many | TRBJ1-1 | 15 | TRBV19 | TRBD1 | TGTGCTGTCAAGGGGGGACAGGGGACTAACACTGAAGCTTTCTTT | CAVKGGQGTNTEAFF
NA | TRBJ2-7 | 15 | TRBV7-9 | TRBD1 | TGTGCCAGCAGCTTACCTAATACAGGGGGCTACGAGCAGTACTTC | CASSLPNTGGYEQYF
NA | TRBJ1-1 | 15 | TRBV29-1 | TRBD1 | TGCAGCGCAAAGGACAGGGCGGGAATGAACACTGAAGCTTTCTTT | CSAKDRAGMNTEAFF
NA | TRBJ1-5 | 13 | TRBV30 | TRBD1 | TGTGCCTGGGGGGGGGACAGTTATCAGCCCCAGCATTTT | CAWGGDSYQPQHF
NA | TRBJ1-1 | 15 | TRBV29-1 | TRBD1 | TGCAGCGTTGTTTCACGGGACAGGGGTGGTACTGAAGCTTTCTTT | CSVVSRDRGGTEAFF
NA | TRBJ1-1 | 13 | TRBV12-3/TRBV12-4 | NA | TGTGCCAGCAGGCCCCCTATACAGGGCGGGGCTTTCTTT | CASRPPIQGGAFF
NA | TRBJ1-1 | 14 | TRBV7-6 | NA | TGTGCCAGCAGCTTAGGGGGGGGGAACACTGAAGCTTTCTTT | CASSLGGGNTEAFF
NA | TRBJ1-6 | 13 | TRBV7-3 | TRBD1 | TGTGCCAGCAGCCCAGGGGGGAATTCACCCCTCCACTTT | CASSPGGNSPLHF
NA | TRBJ1-2 | 14 | TRBV4-1 | TRBD1 | TGCGCCAGCAGCCAAGAGAGGACAGGGGCTGGCTACACCTTC | CASSQERTGAGYTF
NA | TRBJ1-2 | 12 | TRBV10-3 | TRBD1 | TGTGCCACAGGGACAGAGGCGTTGGGCTACACCTTC | CATGTEALGYTF
NA | TRBJ2-7 | 16 | TRBV5-1 | TRBD2 | TGCGCCAGCAGCTTGGACCAGCGGGGGGCCTTCTACGAGCAGTACTTC | CASSLDQRGAFYEQYF
NA | TRBJ2-7 | 13 | TRBV2 | TRBD2 | TGTGCCAGCAGTGAAGCGGGGGGGAATCATCAGTACTTC | CASSEAGGNHQYF